A single sample is the source of the 22 T cell receptor beta chains below, sequenced in a study of blood T cell repertoires in COVID-19. TCRdb's copy holds only in-frame clones and misses some; the assay was immunoSEQ multiplex PCR. Of 85,000 to 130,000 clones in the sample, 70% to 85% were seen once. The sequenced material came from peripheral blood. The receptor source for this set is a woman of 80 years or more with active or convalescent COVID-19.

The genes are TRBV14 and TRBJ1-1, with no clear D. This CDR3 contains 16 residues. Trimming stripped 0 bases from V and 1 base from J, with 12 bases between. CDR1 is SGHDN and CDR2 is FVKESK in the germline V gene. DNA of the CDR3: TGTGCCAGCAGCCAAGATATCGGTTTTGGGAACACTGAAGCTTTCTTT. Encoded protein: CASSQDIGFGNTEAFF.

The chain has TRBV9 and TRBJ2-3, with a tentative D call TRBD2 (5 bases). Germline CDR1 is SGDLS and CDR2 is YYNGEE. V lost 0 bases and J lost 4, with 18 bases in between. The CDR3 sequence is 17 residues long. The CDR3 bases are TGTGCCAGCAGCGTAGCTACGTCCGCGGCCGGGGCAGATACGCAGTATTTT. Translated, it gives CASSVATSAAGADTQYF.

This clone appeared once. The chain recombines TRBV18 with TRBJ1-3; tentatively, D is TRBD1 (6 bases). Germline loops: CDR1 KGHSH, CDR2 LQKENI. The V end was cut by 4 bases, the J end by 2 bases, with 9 bases between. CDR3 length equals 14 residues. The CDR3: CASSLQGAGNTIYF. The CDR3 nucleotides are TGTGCCAGCTCACTACAGGGTGCTGGAAACACCATATATTTT.

The chain uses TRBV5-1 and TRBJ2-3; TRBD2 matches at 10 bases. With 6 bases clipped from V and 2 bases from J, the junction kept 9 bases outside the gene matches. The CDR3 contains 16 residues. Germline lookup yields CDR1 SGHRS and CDR2 YFSETQ. In DNA, the CDR3 is TGCGCCAGCAAACAACTAGCGGGACCGTCCACAGATACGCAGTATTTT. Residues: CASKQLAGPSTDTQYF.

This clone was seen only once. This chain's CDR3 is CASSQRIAGQGRNEQFF. The CDR3 region has the DNA TGTGCCAGCAGCCAACGTATCGCGGGACAGGGGCGCAATGAGCAGTTCTTC. This sequence joins TRBV3-1 (or the pseudogene TRBV3-2) and TRBJ2-1, with 10 bases fitting TRBD1. J gave up 6 bases and V 2 bases, and 10 bases lay outside the gene matches. Germline V CDR1 and CDR2: LGHDT, YNNKEL (reference sequence). There are 17 residues in the CDR3.

The chain has TRBV9 and TRBJ2-1; unclear D gene. Per germline, CDR1 SGDLS and CDR2 YYNGEE. The CDR3 extends over 11 amino acids. Trimming took off 6 bases at V and 5 bases at J, with 6 bases between the two ends. The CDR3 loop reads CASNRDNEQFF. CDR3 DNA: TGTGCCAGCAATCGGGACAATGAGCAGTTCTTC.

This chain links TRBV6-5 with TRBJ1-2; no reliable D call. Looked up from germline, CDR1 is MNHEY and CDR2 is SVGAGI. The CDR3 is 13 amino acids. The V end lost 0 bases, the J end lost 4 bases, and 6 bases lay between the germline ends. CDR3 amino acids: CASSYSRSYGYTF. Written as DNA, the CDR3 is TGTGCCAGCAGTTACTCGAGGAGCTATGGCTACACCTTC.

Only one count was recorded for this clone. This chain joins TRBV9 and TRBJ2-7; no definite D call. CDR3 size: 15 residues. In germline, CDR1 is SGDLS, CDR2 YYNGEE. With 0 bases removed from V and 3 bases from J, the gap between germline ends came to 13 bases. CDR3 loop: CASSVGLSPDYEQYF. The DNA for the CDR3 is TGTGCCAGCAGCGTAGGGCTCAGTCCAGACTACGAGCAGTACTTC.

The chain links TRBV28 to TRBJ1-5; D unresolved. With 5 bases removed from V and 4 bases from J, the gap between germline ends came to 12 bases. The CDR3 consists of 14 residues. Germline V lookup: CDR1 MDHEN, CDR2 SYDVKM. The CDR3 is CASSPVRRNQPQHF. The CDR3 bases are TGTGCCAGCAGTCCGGTAAGAAGAAATCAGCCCCAGCATTTT.

This clone was recorded once. The chain links TRBV7-8 to TRBJ2-3, with 10 bases fitting TRBD1. V shed 5 bases, J shed 1 base, and the junction held 12 bases outside the gene matches. The CDR3 is 18 amino acids. Germline-derived CDR1 and CDR2 are SGHVS and FQNEAQ. CDR3 in amino acids: CASSARTLTGGGTDTQYF. The CDR3 nucleotides read TGTGCCAGCAGCGCAAGGACCCTGACAGGGGGCGGCACAGATACGCAGTATTTT.

The chain is built from TRBV14 and TRBJ1-1; TRBD1 might be the D (5 bases). The CDR3 is 14 amino acids. CDR1 SGHDN and CDR2 FVKESK come from the germline V gene. Trimming cost V 0 bases and J 10 bases, with 15 bases left between them. The CDR3 protein is CASSQDGAGRIAFF. CDR3 in DNA: TGTGCCAGCAGCCAAGATGGGGCGGGAAGGATAGCTTTCTTT.

This sequence joins TRBV6-5 and TRBJ1-1; tentative D call: TRBD1 (5 bases). Germline CDR1 and CDR2: MNHEY and SVGAGI. Trimming took off 5 bases at V and 2 bases at J, with 15 bases between the two ends. The CDR3 length is 15 residues. The CDR3 coding sequence is TGTGCCAGCAGTAACCTCAGGGTGCCCAACACTGAAGCTTTCTTT. It translates to CASSNLRVPNTEAFF.

The rearrangement links TRBV10-3 to TRBJ1-6; D perhaps matches TRBD1 (5 bases). The CDR3 covers 16 residues. V was pared by 0 bases and J by 9 bases, with 15 bases between. Per the germline V gene, CDR1 is ENHRY and CDR2 is SYGVKD. CDR3 protein: CAISESGQGWGSPLHF. CDR3 in DNA: TGTGCCATCAGTGAGTCGGGCCAGGGATGGGGTTCACCCCTCCACTTT.

The V call is TRBV4-3, the J call TRBJ2-5; TRBD1 is a possible D gene (6 bases). The CDR3 has 15 residues. Trimming shortened V by 2 bases and J by 5 bases, and 15 bases separated the two germline ends. The germline CDR1 and CDR2 sequences are LGHNA and YSLEER. CDR3 bases: TGCGCCAGCAGCCAAAACCCTAGGGGGACGGAGACCCAGTACTTC. Its protein product is CASSQNPRGTETQYF.

In its sample, this clone was seen once. The chain's CDR3 is CASSATGSHTGELFF. The CDR3 bases are TGTGCCAGCAGCGCGACAGGGTCTCACACCGGGGAGCTGTTTTTT. This chain links TRBV9 with TRBJ2-2; 7 bases fit TRBD1. Per the germline V gene, CDR1 is SGDLS and CDR2 is YYNGEE. This CDR3 has 15 amino acids. V shed 3 bases, J shed 3 bases, and the junction held 5 bases outside the gene matches.

V and J are TRBV7-2 and TRBJ1-5; perhaps TRBD1 as D (5 bases). Deletions cut 3 bases from V and 2 bases from J, with 11 bases between. This CDR3 contains 15 residues. The germline V gene has CDR1 SGHTA and CDR2 FQGNSA. CDR3 DNA: TGTGCCAGCAGCTTGTCCAGGGTAGGCAATCAGCCCCAGCATTTT. This translates into CASSLSRVGNQPQHF.

CDR3 residues: CASRLTGGNGYTF. The CDR3, as DNA: TGTGCCAGCAGATTGACAGGGGGCAATGGCTACACCTTC. The chain combines TRBV28 with TRBJ1-2; TRBD1 agrees at 10 bases. After removal of 6 bases from V and 6 bases from J, the junction contained 4 bases not matched to a gene. CDR3 size: 13 residues. Germline V gene sequence: CDR1 MDHEN, CDR2 SYDVKM.

This rearrangement joins TRBV9 to TRBJ2-1; D unclear. Germline V gives CDR1 SGDLS, CDR2 YYNGEE. The CDR3 is 17 amino acids. Trimming removed 4 bases at V and 0 bases at J, with 17 bases between. Written as DNA, the CDR3 is TGTGCCAGCAGCCCGACGAATGCGGCGAGCTCCTACAATGAGCAGTTCTTC. Its protein product is CASSPTNAASSYNEQFF.

The genes are TRBV19 and TRBJ2-1; TRBD2 might be the D (7 bases). CDR3 length equals 13 residues. CDR1 is LNHDA, CDR2 SQIVND, per germline (reference sequence). The CDR3, as DNA: TGTGGAACTGGGCGGGGGCTTTCAAATGAGCAGTTCTTC. Translating gives CGTGRGLSNEQFF.

V gene TRBV2 combines with J gene TRBJ1-2; perhaps TRBD1 as D (5 bases). The length of the CDR3 is 13 residues. The V end lost 4 bases, the J end lost 4 bases, and 10 bases lay between the germline ends. From germline, CDR1 is SNHLY and CDR2 FYNNEI. CDR3 amino acids: CASSGGGGYGYTF. CDR3 DNA: TGTGCCAGCAGTGGTGGGGGGGGCTATGGCTACACCTTC.

Only one count was recorded for this clone. The chain is built from TRBV10-2 and TRBJ1-5, with D tentatively TRBD1 (6 bases). The V end was cut by 5 bases, the J end by 4 bases, with 12 bases between. Germline loops: CDR1 WSHSY, CDR2 SAAADI. This CDR3 region has 14 residues. The CDR3 DNA sequence: TGCGCCAGCAGTCTGGACAGCCGAAATCAGCCCCAGCATTTT. Its protein is CASSLDSRNQPQHF.

The chain links TRBV28 to TRBJ2-7, with 11 positions matching TRBD1. The CDR3 extends over 15 amino acids. The germline gives CDR1 MDHEN, CDR2 SYDVKM. V lost 7 bases to trimming and J lost 4 bases; unmatched junction nucleotides: 9. The CDR3: CASTLGGTGGYEQYF. The CDR3 nucleotides read TGTGCCAGCACCCTAGGAGGGACAGGGGGGTACGAGCAGTACTTC.